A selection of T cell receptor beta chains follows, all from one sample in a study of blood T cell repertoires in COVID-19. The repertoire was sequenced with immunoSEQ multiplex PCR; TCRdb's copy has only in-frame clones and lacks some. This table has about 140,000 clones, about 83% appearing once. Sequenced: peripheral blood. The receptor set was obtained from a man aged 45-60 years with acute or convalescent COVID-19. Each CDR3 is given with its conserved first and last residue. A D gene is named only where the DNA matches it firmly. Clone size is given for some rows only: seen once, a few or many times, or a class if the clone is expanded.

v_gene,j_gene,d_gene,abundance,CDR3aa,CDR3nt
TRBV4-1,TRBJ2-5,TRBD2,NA,CASSLLAGIRVETQYF,TGCGCCAGCAGCCTCTTAGCGGGGATCCGGGTAGAGACCCAGTACTTC
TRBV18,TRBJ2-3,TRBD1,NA,CASSGQAPTDTQYF,TGTGCCAGCTCTGGACAGGCGCCTACAGATACGCAGTATTTT
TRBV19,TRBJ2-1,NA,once,CASSSLGNEQFF,TGTGCCAGTAGTAGTCTCGGCAATGAGCAGTTCTTC
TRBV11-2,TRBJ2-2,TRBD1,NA,CASSLDWFGTALTGELFF,TGTGCCAGCAGCTTAGACTGGTTTGGGACAGCCCTCACCGGGGAGCTGTTTTTT
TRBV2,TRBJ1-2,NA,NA,CASSEWEGAGYTF,TGTGCCAGCAGTGAATGGGAAGGGGCTGGCTACACCTTC
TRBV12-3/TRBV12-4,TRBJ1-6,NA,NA,CASCRDLSPLHF,TGTGCCAGCTGTAGGGACTTGTCACCCCTCCACTTT
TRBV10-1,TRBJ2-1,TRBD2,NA,CASSEAGGRNEQFF,TGCGCCAGCAGTGAGGCGGGGGGGCGGAATGAGCAGTTCTTC
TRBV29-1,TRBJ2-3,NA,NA,CSVAWGRMGDTQYF,TGCAGCGTTGCTTGGGGCAGGATGGGAGATACGCAGTATTTT
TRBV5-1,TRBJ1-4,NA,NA,CASSLGFGLGEKLFF,TGCGCCAGCAGCTTGGGGTTCGGTCTAGGTGAAAAACTGTTTTTT
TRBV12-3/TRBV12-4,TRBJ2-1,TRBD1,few,CASSLETGGLQFF,TGTGCCAGCAGTCTAGAGACAGGGGGCCTTCAGTTCTTC
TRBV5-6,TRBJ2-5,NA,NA,CASSRTAGQETQYF,TGTGCCAGCAGCCGGACAGCCGGACAAGAGACCCAGTACTTC
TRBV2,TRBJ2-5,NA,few,CASSEVDRQETQYF,TGTGCCAGCAGTGAAGTCGACAGGCAAGAGACCCAGTACTTC
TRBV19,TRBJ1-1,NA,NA,CASSAQQGTEAFF,TGTGCCAGTAGTGCCCAACAGGGAACTGAAGCTTTCTTT
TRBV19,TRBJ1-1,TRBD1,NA,CASKVQGGTEAFF,TGTGCCAGTAAGGTTCAGGGGGGCACTGAAGCTTTCTTT
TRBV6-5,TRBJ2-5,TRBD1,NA,CASTMNRGMGETQYF,TGTGCCAGCACCATGAACAGGGGTATGGGAGAGACCCAGTACTTC
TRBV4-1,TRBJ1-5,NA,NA,CASSQFPTPYGQPQHF,TGCGCCAGCAGCCAATTCCCCACTCCCTACGGTCAGCCCCAGCATTTT
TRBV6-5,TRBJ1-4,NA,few,CASSTGSWEKLFF,TGTGCCAGCAGCACAGGGTCGTGGGAAAAACTGTTTTTT
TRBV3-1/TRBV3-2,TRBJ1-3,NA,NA,CASSQDLGGSGNTIYF,TGTGCCAGCAGCCAAGATCTCGGGGGATCTGGAAACACCATATATTTT
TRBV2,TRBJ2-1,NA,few,CATAQGSYNEQFF,TGTGCCACAGCACAGGGATCCTACAATGAGCAGTTCTTC
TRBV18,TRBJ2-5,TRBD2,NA,CASSPTGTSAFGETQYF,TGTGCCAGCTCACCCACCGGGACTAGCGCATTCGGGGAGACCCAGTACTTC
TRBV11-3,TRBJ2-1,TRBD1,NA,CASSPRDSHNEQFF,TGTGCCAGCAGCCCCCGGGACAGCCACAATGAGCAGTTCTTC
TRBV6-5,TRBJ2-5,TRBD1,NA,CASSRTGVVETQYF,TGTGCCAGCAGCCGGACAGGGGTAGTGGAGACCCAGTACTTC
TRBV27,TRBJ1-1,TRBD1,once,CASSFRETGRKTEAFF,TGTGCCAGCAGTTTTCGGGAGACAGGGAGGAAAACTGAAGCTTTCTTT
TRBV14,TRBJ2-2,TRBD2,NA,CASSQAAGATGELFF,TGTGCCAGCAGCCAAGCAGCGGGGGCCACCGGGGAGCTGTTTTTT
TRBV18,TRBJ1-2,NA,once,CASSPSAESYGYTF,TGTGCCAGCTCACCATCGGCGGAAAGCTATGGCTACACCTTC
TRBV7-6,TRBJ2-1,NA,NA,CASSSSPGYNEQFF,TGTGCCAGCAGCTCATCCCCGGGATACAATGAGCAGTTCTTC
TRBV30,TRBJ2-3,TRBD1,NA,CAWSVQTGGTDTQYF,TGTGCCTGGAGTGTCCAGACAGGGGGCACAGATACGCAGTATTTT
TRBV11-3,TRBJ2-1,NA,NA,CASSPGEGGWGEQFF,TGTGCCAGCAGCCCCGGCGAGGGCGGCTGGGGTGAGCAGTTCTTC
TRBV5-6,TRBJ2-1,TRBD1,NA,CASSLRTGTGENEQFF,TGTGCCAGCAGCTTGAGAACCGGGACAGGGGAGAATGAGCAGTTCTTC
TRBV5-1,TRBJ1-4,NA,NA,CASSLGGQTNEKLFF,TGCGCCAGCAGCTTGGGAGGACAAACTAATGAAAAACTGTTTTTT
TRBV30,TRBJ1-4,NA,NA,CAWSDQQGSTNEKLFF,TGTGCCTGGAGTGATCAACAGGGCTCAACTAATGAAAAACTGTTTTTT
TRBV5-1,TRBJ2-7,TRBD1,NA,CASSPGGADEQYF,TGCGCCAGCAGCCCAGGGGGCGCCGACGAGCAGTACTTC
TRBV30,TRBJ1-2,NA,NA,CAWQPGGMPFPRGYTF,TGTGCCTGGCAACCGGGGGGTATGCCCTTCCCGAGAGGCTACACCTTC
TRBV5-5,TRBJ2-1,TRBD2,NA,CASSFTSGGATEQFF,TGTGCCAGCAGCTTTACTAGCGGGGGGGCCACTGAGCAGTTCTTC
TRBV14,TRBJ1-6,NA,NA,CASSQWGPYNSPLHF,TGTGCCAGCAGCCAATGGGGGCCCTATAATTCACCCCTCCACTTT
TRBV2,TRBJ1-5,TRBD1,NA,CASSGSGGNQPQHF,TGTGCCAGCAGTGGTTCAGGGGGTAATCAGCCCCAGCATTTT
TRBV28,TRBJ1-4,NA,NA,CASSFSRGWEKLFF,TGTGCCAGCAGTTTTTCCAGGGGTTGGGAAAAACTGTTTTTT
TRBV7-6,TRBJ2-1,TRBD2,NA,CASSLSGGSYNEQFF,TGTGCCAGCAGCTTAAGCGGGGGCTCCTACAATGAGCAGTTCTTC
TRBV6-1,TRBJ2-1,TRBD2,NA,CASSGAGGPRTNEQFF,TGTGCCAGCAGTGGAGCGGGGGGACCACGTACCAATGAGCAGTTCTTC
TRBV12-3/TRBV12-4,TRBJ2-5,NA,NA,CASRQTGQETQYF,TGTGCCAGCAGACAAACAGGTCAAGAGACCCAGTACTTC
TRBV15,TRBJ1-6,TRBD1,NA,CATSGRQGARGGSPLHF,TGTGCCACCAGCGGTCGACAGGGGGCGCGGGGAGGTTCACCCCTCCACTTT
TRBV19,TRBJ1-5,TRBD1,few,CASSIAGRQGSQPQHF,TGTGCCAGTAGTATAGCGGGTAGACAGGGAAGCCAGCCCCAGCATTTT
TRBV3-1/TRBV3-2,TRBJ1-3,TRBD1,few,CASSYNRGGNTIYF,TGTGCCAGCAGCTACAACAGGGGTGGAAACACCATATATTTT
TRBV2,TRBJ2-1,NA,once,CASSPEDGSYNEQFF,TGTGCCAGCAGCCCGGAGGACGGATCTTACAATGAGCAGTTCTTC
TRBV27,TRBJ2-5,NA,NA,CASSLSRSGSQETQYF,TGTGCCAGCAGTTTATCGAGATCAGGTTCCCAAGAGACCCAGTACTTC
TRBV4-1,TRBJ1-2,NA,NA,CASSQGSVTGSGYTF,TGCGCCAGCAGCCAAGGCTCGGTCACAGGGAGTGGCTACACCTTC
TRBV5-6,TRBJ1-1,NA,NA,CASSPDMDNTEAFF,TGTGCCAGCAGCCCCGACATGGATAACACTGAAGCTTTCTTT
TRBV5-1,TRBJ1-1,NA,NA,CASSLEGLGTEAFF,TGCGCCAGCAGCTTGGAGGGGTTGGGCACTGAAGCTTTCTTT
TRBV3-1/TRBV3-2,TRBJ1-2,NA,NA,CASSAGVYGYTF,TGTGCCAGCAGCGCCGGGGTCTATGGCTACACCTTC